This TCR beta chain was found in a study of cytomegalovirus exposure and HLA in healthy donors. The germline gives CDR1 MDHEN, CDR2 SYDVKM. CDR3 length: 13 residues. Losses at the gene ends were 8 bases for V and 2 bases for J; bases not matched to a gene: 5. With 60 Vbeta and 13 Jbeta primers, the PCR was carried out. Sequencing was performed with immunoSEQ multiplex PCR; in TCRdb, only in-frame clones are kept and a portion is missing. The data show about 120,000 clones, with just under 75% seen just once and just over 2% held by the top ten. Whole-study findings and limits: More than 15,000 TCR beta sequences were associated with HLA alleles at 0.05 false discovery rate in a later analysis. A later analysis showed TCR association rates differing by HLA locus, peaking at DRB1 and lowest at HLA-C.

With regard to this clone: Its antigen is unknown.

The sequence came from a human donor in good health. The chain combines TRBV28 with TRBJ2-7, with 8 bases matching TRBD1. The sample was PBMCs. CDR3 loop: CASEGQVPYEQYF. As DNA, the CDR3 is TGTGCCAGCGAGGGACAGGTCCCCTACGAGCAGTACTTC.